The 7 T cell receptor beta chains below were found in one sample sequenced in a study of CD8 T cells in Susac syndrome. Reverse transcription of roughly 0.45 to 1 ug RNA used random hexamers. TCRdb reanalysed the immunoSEQ multiplex PCR reads using MiXCR and keeps one entry per CDR3 protein. The repertoire has about 80,000 distinct CDR3 sequences, roughly 95% of them found once; the top ten carry around 0.43%. Sequencing was performed on CD8+ T cells from PBMCs. Receptor source: a human donor with Susac syndrome.

V gene TRBV12-3 or TRBV12-4 combines with J gene TRBJ2-5; unclear D gene. V was trimmed by 6 bases and J by 1 base, leaving 9 bases between them. The CDR3 runs to 13 residues. The CDR3 is CASSPLPQETQYF. The CDR3 bases are TGTGCCAGCAGCCCCCTGCCCCAAGAGACCCAGTACTTC.

CDR3 in amino acids: CSVSGTDKNTGELFF. Written as DNA, the CDR3 is TGCAGCGTTTCAGGGACAGATAAGAACACCGGGGAGCTGTTTTTT. The V and J genes are TRBV29-1 and TRBJ2-2; 7 bases map to TRBD1. V lost 5 bases to trimming and J lost 1 base; unmatched junction nucleotides: 7. The CDR3 spans 15 residues. Germline CDR1 SQVTM, CDR2 ANQGSEA.

This clonotype has only one observation. The chain joins TRBV30 to TRBJ2-1, with 9 bases identical to TRBD1. Germline CDR1 reads GTSNPN; CDR2 reads SVGIG (reference sequence). V lost 2 bases to trimming and J lost 7 bases; unmatched junction nucleotides: 6. This CDR3 is built from 14 residues. CDR3 amino acids: CAWSTGGLGNEQFF. DNA for the CDR3: TGTGCCTGGAGTACAGGGGGCCTGGGGAATGAGCAGTTCTTC.

V and J are TRBV5-4 and TRBJ2-1, with TRBD1 matching 8 bases. V trimming: 9 bases; J trimming: 2 bases; junction bases outside the gene matches: 10. Germline V gene lookup returns CDR1 SGHNT and CDR2 YYREEE (reference sequence). The CDR3 runs 15 residues. The CDR3 loop reads CATLPTGVPYNEQFF. CDR3 bases: TGTGCCACCCTACCGACAGGGGTCCCCTACAATGAGCAGTTCTTC.

The chain employs TRBV6-6 and TRBJ2-1; 9 bases match TRBD2. This CDR3 contains 16 residues. The trim removed 6 bases at V and 5 bases at J, leaving 11 bases unmatched. Germline loops: CDR1 MNHNY, CDR2 SVGAGI (reference sequence). This chain's CDR3 is CASRTVAGAAHNEQFF. The CDR3 region has the DNA TGTGCCAGCAGGACCGTAGCGGGAGCGGCCCACAATGAGCAGTTCTTC.

The chain combines TRBV9 with TRBJ1-2; TRBD1 matches 8 bases. This CDR3 contains 13 residues. Germline CDR1 reads SGDLS; CDR2 reads YYNGEE. The ends lost 3 bases at V and 8 bases at J; junction bases unmatched: 6. CDR3 protein: CASSGQGAGGYTF. The CDR3 coding sequence is TGTGCCAGCAGCGGTCAGGGGGCTGGCGGCTACACCTTC. The full variable domain, with the rest looked up from reference TRBV9 and TRBJ1-2, is DSGVTQTPKHLITATGQRVTLRCSPRSGDLSVYWYQQSLDQGLQFLIQYYNGEERAKGNILERFSAQQFPDLHSELNLSSLELGDSALYFCASSGQGAGGYTFGSGTRLTVV.

This chain uses TRBV15 with TRBJ2-6, with TRBD2 as a possible D gene (7 bases). V was pared by 5 bases and J by 2 bases, with 22 bases between. Germline CDR1 LNHNV, CDR2 YYDKDF (reference sequence). CDR3 length equals 19 residues. In DNA, the CDR3 is TGTGCCACCAGCGGAGGGTGGGGGGGGCTAAAAGCTGGGGCCAACGTCCTGACTTTC. This encodes CATSGGWGGLKAGANVLTF.